These 3 T cell receptor beta chains originate from one sample sequenced in a study of shared clonotypes between healthy human individuals. Sequencing was performed with immunoSEQ multiplex PCR; in TCRdb, only in-frame clones are kept and a portion is missing. The data contain 850,000 to 1,200,000 clones, 75% of them singletons. The sample comprised memory CD4+ T cells sorted from blood. Sample subset: CD45RA-negative fraction. The receptor source for this set is a young man in good health.

The chain uses TRBV4-1 and TRBJ1-1, with no clear D. V was pared by 2 bases and J by 1 base, with 8 bases between. This CDR3 is 14 amino acids long. Germline lookup yields CDR1 MGHRA and CDR2 YSYEKL. CDR3 bases: TGCGCCAGCAGCCAATGGGCCAGGAACACTGAAGCTTTCTTT. This sequence encodes CASSQWARNTEAFF.

The rearrangement uses TRBV6-5 and TRBJ2-5; 8 positions match TRBD2. The J call may be faulty, since TRBJ2-7 better matches the DNA end. Germline V gene sequence: CDR1 MNHEY, CDR2 SVGAGI. The CDR3 extends over 15 amino acids. The CDR3 region is CASSYSNGRVSEQYF. The CDR3 region has the DNA TGTGCCAGCAGTTACTCGAACGGGAGGGTGTCCGAGCAGTACTTC.

The V call is TRBV18, the J call TRBJ1-2; D is undetermined. This CDR3 has 12 residues. The germline gives CDR1 KGHSH, CDR2 LQKENI. V gave up 1 base and J gave up 14 bases, with 14 bases separating them. CDR3 nucleotide sequence: TGTGCCAGCTCACCACAAAGGGCGAGCGGGACCTTC. It is translated as CASSPQRASGTF.